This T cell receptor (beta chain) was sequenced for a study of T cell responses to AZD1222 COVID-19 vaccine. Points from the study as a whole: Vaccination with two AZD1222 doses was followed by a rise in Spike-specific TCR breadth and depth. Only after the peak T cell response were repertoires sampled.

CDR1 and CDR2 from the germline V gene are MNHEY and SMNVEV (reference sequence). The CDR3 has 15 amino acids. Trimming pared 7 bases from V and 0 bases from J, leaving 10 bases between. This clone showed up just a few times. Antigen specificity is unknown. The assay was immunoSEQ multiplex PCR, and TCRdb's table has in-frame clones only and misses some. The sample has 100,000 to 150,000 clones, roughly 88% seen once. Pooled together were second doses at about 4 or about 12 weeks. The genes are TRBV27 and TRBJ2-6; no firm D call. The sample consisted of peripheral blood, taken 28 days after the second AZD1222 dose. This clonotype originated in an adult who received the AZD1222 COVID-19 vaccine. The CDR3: CASTSLGSGANVLTF. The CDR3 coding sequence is TGTGCCAGCACCTCCTTGGGCTCTGGGGCCAACGTCCTGACTTTC.